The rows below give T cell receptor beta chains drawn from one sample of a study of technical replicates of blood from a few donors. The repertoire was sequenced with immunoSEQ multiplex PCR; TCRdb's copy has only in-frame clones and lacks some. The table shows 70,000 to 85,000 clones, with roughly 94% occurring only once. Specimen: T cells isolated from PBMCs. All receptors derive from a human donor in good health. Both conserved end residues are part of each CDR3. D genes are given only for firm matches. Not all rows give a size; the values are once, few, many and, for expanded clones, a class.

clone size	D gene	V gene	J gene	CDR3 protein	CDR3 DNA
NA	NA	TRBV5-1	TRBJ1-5	CASSPEEGLQPQHF	TGCGCCAGCAGCCCGGAGGAGGGTTTACAGCCCCAGCATTTT
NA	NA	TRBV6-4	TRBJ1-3	CASSEGAAENTIYF	TGTGCCAGCAGTGAAGGTGCCGCGGAAAACACCATATATTTT
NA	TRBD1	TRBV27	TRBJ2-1	CASLDRVRNNEQFF	TGTGCCAGCCTAGACAGGGTGCGGAACAATGAGCAGTTCTTC
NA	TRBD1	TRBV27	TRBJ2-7	CASSTDRASDEQYF	TGTGCCAGCAGTACGGACAGGGCATCGGACGAGCAGTACTTC
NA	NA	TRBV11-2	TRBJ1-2	CASSLVHNYGYTF	TGTGCCAGCAGCTTAGTCCATAACTATGGCTACACCTTC
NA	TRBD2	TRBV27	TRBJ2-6	CASSKFGLAERTGANVLTF	TGTGCCAGCAGTAAGTTCGGACTAGCGGAACGAACTGGGGCCAACGTCCTGACTTTC
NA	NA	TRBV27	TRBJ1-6	CASSLFDPGQTAPLHF	TGTGCCAGCAGTTTATTCGACCCAGGACAGACCGCACCCCTCCACTTT
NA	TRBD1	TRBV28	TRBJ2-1	CASRLWTGEYNEQFF	TGTGCCAGCAGGCTATGGACAGGGGAATACAATGAGCAGTTCTTC
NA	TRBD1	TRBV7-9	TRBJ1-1	CASSHEGARDTEAFF	TGTGCCAGCAGCCATGAGGGGGCGAGGGACACTGAAGCTTTCTTT
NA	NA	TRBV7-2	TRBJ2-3	CASSPSGPGYTQYF	TGTGCCAGCAGCCCCAGCGGGCCGGGTTATACGCAGTATTTT
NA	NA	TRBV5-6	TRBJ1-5	CASSFIGQPQHF	TGTGCCAGCAGCTTTATTGGCCAGCCCCAGCATTTT
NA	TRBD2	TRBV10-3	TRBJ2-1	CAIRNLAGSSYNEQFF	TGTGCCATCAGGAATTTAGCGGGCAGCTCCTACAATGAGCAGTTCTTC
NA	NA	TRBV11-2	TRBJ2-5	CASSLVGREETQYF	TGTGCCAGCAGCTTAGTCGGCAGGGAAGAGACCCAGTACTTC
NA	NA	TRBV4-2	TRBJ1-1	CASSQVGQVLGSTEAFF	TGTGCCAGCAGCCAAGTTGGTCAGGTCCTCGGTTCCACTGAAGCTTTCTTT
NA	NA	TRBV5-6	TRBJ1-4	CASSLTQGKAEKLFF	TGTGCCAGCAGCTTGACCCAGGGGAAAGCGGAAAAACTGTTTTTT
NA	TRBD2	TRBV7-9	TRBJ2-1	CASSQTSGGALLGNEQFF	TGTGCCAGCAGCCAGACTAGCGGGGGGGCCTTGTTGGGTAATGAGCAGTTCTTC
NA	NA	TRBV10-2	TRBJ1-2	CASSELDRRDGYTF	TGCGCCAGCAGTGAGTTAGACAGGAGAGACGGCTACACCTTC
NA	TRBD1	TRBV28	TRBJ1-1	CASSLIDRGRGTEAFF	TGTGCCAGCAGTTTAATAGACAGGGGGCGCGGCACTGAAGCTTTCTTT
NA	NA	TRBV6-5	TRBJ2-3	CASSFLAESTDTQYF	TGTGCCAGCAGTTTCTTAGCGGAAAGCACAGATACGCAGTATTTT
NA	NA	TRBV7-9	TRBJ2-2	CASSSYGAWELFF	TGTGCCAGCAGCTCGTACGGAGCTTGGGAGCTGTTTTTT
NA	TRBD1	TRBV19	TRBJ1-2	CASSTYTGTGVDGYTF	TGTGCCAGTAGTACTTATACCGGGACAGGGGTAGATGGCTACACCTTC
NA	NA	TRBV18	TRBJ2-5	CASYSPFGPGEETQYF	TGTGCCTCCTATAGCCCCTTTGGCCCCGGGGAAGAGACCCAGTACTTC
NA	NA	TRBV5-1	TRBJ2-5	CASSLGKGETQYF	TGCGCCAGCAGCTTGGGCAAGGGGGAGACCCAGTACTTC
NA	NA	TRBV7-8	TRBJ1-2	CASSLGGIGYTF	TGTGCCAGCAGCTTAGGCGGAATTGGCTACACCTTC
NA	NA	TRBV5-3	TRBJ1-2	CARSLESEADGSYYGYTF	TGTGCCAGAAGCTTGGAGTCCGAAGCGGACGGTTCCTACTATGGCTACACCTTC
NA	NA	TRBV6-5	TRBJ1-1	CASSYGQNTEAFF	TGTGCCAGCAGTTACGGACAGAACACTGAAGCTTTCTTT
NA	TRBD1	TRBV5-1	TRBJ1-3	CASSHRDSSISGNTIYF	TGCGCCAGCAGCCACCGGGACAGCTCGATCTCTGGAAACACCATATATTTT
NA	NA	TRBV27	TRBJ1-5	CASSPGGVQGSNQPQHF	TGTGCCAGCAGTCCGGGCGGCGTACAGGGAAGCAATCAGCCCCAGCATTTT
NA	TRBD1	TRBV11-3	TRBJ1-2	CASSLRSLDRDGANYGYTF	TGTGCCAGCAGCTTAAGGAGCCTTGACAGGGATGGAGCTAACTATGGCTACACCTTC
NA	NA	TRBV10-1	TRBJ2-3	CASSEPERDTQYF	TGCGCCAGCAGTGAGCCAGAGCGGGATACGCAGTATTTT
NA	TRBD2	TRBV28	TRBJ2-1	CASIPWASGTWEQFF	TGTGCCAGCATCCCCTGGGCTAGCGGTACTTGGGAGCAGTTCTTC
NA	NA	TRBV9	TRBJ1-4	CASSERGGNEKLFF	TGTGCCAGCAGCGAAAGGGGAGGGAATGAAAAACTGTTTTTT
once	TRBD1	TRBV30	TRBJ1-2	CAWSPGQGIGYTF	TGTGCCTGGTCCCCGGGACAGGGTATCGGCTACACCTTC
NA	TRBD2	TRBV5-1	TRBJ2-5	CASSGGRGGTETQYF	TGCGCCAGCAGCGGCGGGCGGGGGGGAACAGAGACCCAGTACTTC
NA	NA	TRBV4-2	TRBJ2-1	CASSQVDSRRYNEQFF	TGTGCCAGCAGCCAAGTTGACAGCCGACGATACAATGAGCAGTTCTTC
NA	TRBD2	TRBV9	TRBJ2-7	CASSGGGGNGEQYF	TGTGCCAGCAGCGGGGGCGGGGGGAACGGCGAGCAGTACTTC
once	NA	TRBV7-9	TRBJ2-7	CASSSNEQGYNTYEQYF	TGTGCCAGCAGCTCAAACGAACAGGGATATAACACCTACGAGCAGTACTTC
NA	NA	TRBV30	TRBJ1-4	CAWSLDSSDEKLFF	TGTGCCTGGAGCCTCGACAGTTCTGATGAAAAACTGTTTTTT
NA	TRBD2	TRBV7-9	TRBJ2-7	CASTEAGENYEQYF	TGTGCCAGCACCGAAGCGGGAGAAAACTACGAGCAGTACTTC
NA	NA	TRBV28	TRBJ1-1	CASSLETVPNTEAFF	TGTGCCAGCAGTTTAGAGACAGTCCCGAACACTGAAGCTTTCTTT
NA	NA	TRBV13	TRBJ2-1	CASSPQAANEQFF	TGTGCCAGCAGCCCGCAGGCTGCCAATGAGCAGTTCTTC
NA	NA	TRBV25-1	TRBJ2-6	CASSDQGFHSGANVLTF	TGTGCCAGCAGTGATCAGGGGTTTCACTCTGGGGCCAACGTCCTGACTTTC
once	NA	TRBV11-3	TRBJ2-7	CASSKEQSRYEQYF	TGTGCCAGCAGCAAGGAACAGTCTCGGTACGAGCAGTACTTC
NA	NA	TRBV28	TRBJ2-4	CASSSRLARNIQYF	TGTGCCAGCAGTTCCAGATTAGCAAGAAACATTCAGTACTTC
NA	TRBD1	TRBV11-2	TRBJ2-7	CASSFSGTGFEQYF	TGTGCCAGCAGCTTCTCCGGGACAGGGTTCGAGCAGTACTTC
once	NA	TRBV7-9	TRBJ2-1	CASSLVVGRGAEQTPEQFF	TGTGCCAGCAGCTTAGTGGTGGGCAGGGGGGCAGAACAGACTCCTGAGCAGTTCTTC
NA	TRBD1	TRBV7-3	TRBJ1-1	CASSPDRATEAFF	TGTGCCAGCAGCCCCGACAGGGCCACTGAAGCTTTCTTT
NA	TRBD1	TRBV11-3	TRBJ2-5	CASSSPGQGQETQYF	TGTGCCAGCAGCTCACCGGGACAGGGTCAAGAGACCCAGTACTTC
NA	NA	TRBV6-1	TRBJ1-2	CASSESIYRNYGYTF	TGTGCCAGCAGTGAATCAATCTACAGAAACTATGGCTACACCTTC
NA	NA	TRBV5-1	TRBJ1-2	CASRADTGPGYTF	TGCGCCAGCAGGGCGGATACAGGGCCTGGCTACACCTTC
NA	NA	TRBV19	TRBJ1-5	CASSIRVNQPQHF	TGTGCCAGTAGTATCAGGGTCAATCAGCCCCAGCATTTT
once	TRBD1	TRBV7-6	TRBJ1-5	CASSLGQGVAQPQHF	TGTGCCAGCAGCTTAGGACAGGGTGTTGCGCAGCCCCAGCATTTT
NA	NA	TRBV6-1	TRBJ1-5	CAVQGVQPQHF	TGTGCCGTACAGGGTGTCCAGCCCCAGCATTTT